The 20 T cell receptor beta chains in this list originate from one sample, sequenced in a study of cytomegalovirus exposure and HLA in healthy donors. Amplification used 60 Vbeta primers and 13 Jbeta primers. Assay used: immunoSEQ multiplex PCR; TCRdb lists only in-frame clones, some missing. The data contain about 120,000 clones, approximately 72% of them singletons. Sequenced: PBMCs. The source of these receptors is a woman in her 50s in good health and CMV-seropositive.

Worth noting for this clone: The junction differs from germline at one of its ends, possibly a read error. The chain links TRBV6-1 to TRBJ2-1; 10 positions agree with TRBD1. Germline V gives CDR1 MNHNS, CDR2 SASEGT. The CDR3 is 15 amino acids. CDR3 residues: CASSAGGTGVRLEVF. The CDR3 DNA is TGTGCCAGCAGTGCAGGCGGGACAGGGGTACGACTCGAGGTCTTC.

This rearrangement joins TRBV7-2 to TRBJ2-1; D is uncertain. Germline V gives CDR1 SGHTA, CDR2 FQGNSA. This CDR3 has 16 residues. Trimming cost V 4 bases and J 9 bases, with 22 bases left between them. The DNA for the CDR3 is TGTGCCAGCAGCTCCCTCCGGGTAGCATCGGCTAGTGAGCAGTTCTTC. This gives the protein CASSSLRVASASEQFF.

The V gene is TRBV15, the J gene TRBJ2-6; D gene ambiguous. Trimming took 6 bases from V and 0 from J, leaving 6 bases between them. From germline, CDR1 is LNHNV and CDR2 YYDKDF (reference sequence). The CDR3 covers 14 residues. This chain's CDR3 is CATSRSSGANVLTF. CDR3 in DNA: TGTGCCACCAGTCGCAGCTCTGGGGCCAACGTCCTGACTTTC.

J is TRBJ1-4 and V is TRBV5-4; TRBD1 matches at 9 bases. CDR3 length equals 16 residues. The V and J ends lost 0 bases and 5 bases, in that order; junction bases with no gene match: 5. Germline V gene lookup returns CDR1 SGHNT and CDR2 YYREEE (reference sequence). The CDR3 sequence is CASSLAKQGANEKLFF. The CDR3 DNA reads TGTGCCAGCAGCTTGGCCAAACAGGGGGCAAATGAAAAACTGTTTTTT. Full variable domain (remainder filled in from reference TRBV5-4 and TRBJ1-4): ETGVTQSPTHLIKTRGQQVTLRCSSQSGHNTVSWYQQALGQGPQFIFQYYREEENGRGNFPPRFSGLQFPNYSSELNVNALELDDSALYLCASSLAKQGANEKLFFGSGTQLSVL.

In its sample, this clone was seen a few times. This chain links TRBV14 with TRBJ2-5; 11 bases match TRBD1. The J call may be wrong; the DNA end is better matched by TRBJ2-7. CDR3 size: 17 residues. Germline CDR1 reads SGHDN; CDR2 reads FVKESK. The CDR3 loop is CASSQDLGTGGPYEQYF. Written as DNA, the CDR3 is TGTGCCAGCAGCCAAGATCTAGGGACAGGGGGACCCTACGAGCAGTACTTC.

The gene calls are TRBV5-8 and TRBJ2-1, with 9 bases fitting TRBD1. The ends lost 4 bases at V and 8 bases at J; junction bases unmatched: 7. CDR1 and CDR2 (germline): SGHTS, YDEGEE. This CDR3 is built from 14 residues. CDR3 sequence reads: CASSTGQGIDEQFF. In DNA form, the CDR3 reads TGTGCCAGCAGCACGGGACAGGGAATCGATGAGCAGTTCTTC.

This clone has a handful of counts. The chain couples TRBV4-1 to TRBJ1-2; D not certain. CDR1 and CDR2 (germline): MGHRA, YSYEKL. This CDR3 is 16 amino acids long. With 0 bases removed from V and 5 bases from J, the gap between germline ends came to 16 bases. In DNA form, the CDR3 reads TGCGCCAGCAGCCAAGATACGGTGAAGAACCCTTATGGCTACACCTTC. Translation: CASSQDTVKNPYGYTF.

This clone was seen once. This chain links TRBV6-6 with TRBJ2-5; 10 positions match TRBD2. The germline V gene encodes CDR1 MNHNY and CDR2 SVGAGI (reference sequence). V lost 5 bases and J lost 4; bases outside the gene matches: 7. This CDR3 is built from 15 residues. CDR3 nucleotides: TGTGCCAGCAGTACTACTAGCGGGGCTTCAGAGACCCAGTACTTC. Translated, it gives CASSTTSGASETQYF.

This chain uses TRBV14 with TRBJ2-7, with D possibly being TRBD1 (6 bases). V was cut by 1 base and J by 2 bases, with 24 bases left in between. Germline-derived CDR1 and CDR2 are SGHDN and FVKESK. The CDR3 totals 19 residues. CDR3 coding DNA: TGTGCCAGCAGCCAAGGGGACACCTTAAAACCACAGGTACCCTACGAGCAGTACTTC. Encoded protein: CASSQGDTLKPQVPYEQYF.

V is TRBV7-6 and J is TRBJ2-5; TRBD1 aligns across 11 bases. V gave up 5 bases and J gave up 6 bases; unmatched junction bases: 8. Germline V gene data show CDR1 as SGHVS and CDR2 as FNYEAQ. The CDR3 has 15 residues. The CDR3 region is CASSASGTGGQTQYF. CDR3 nucleotides: TGTGCCAGCAGCGCTTCCGGGACAGGGGGTCAGACCCAGTACTTC. Supplemented by reference TRBV7-6 and TRBJ2-5, the full variable domain reads GAGVSQSPRYKVTKRGQDVALRCDPISGHVSLYWYRQALGQGPEFLTYFNYEAQQDKSGLPNDRFSAERPEGSISTLTIQRTEQRDSAMYRCASSASGTGGQTQYFGPGTRLLVL.

The rearrangement joins TRBV2 to TRBJ2-5; a possible D gene is TRBD1 (6 bases). This CDR3 has 15 amino acids. The germline V gene has CDR1 SNHLY and CDR2 FYNNEI. The V end was cut by 6 bases, the J end by 1 base, with 15 bases between. As DNA, the CDR3 is TGTGCCAGCAGGACCAGCACAGGGTTCCAAGAGACCCAGTACTTC. Its translation is CASRTSTGFQETQYF.

This chain links TRBV10-3 with TRBJ1-2, with D possibly TRBD1 on 6 matching bases. V gave up 3 bases and J gave up 0 bases, with 11 bases separating them. The CDR3 length is 15 residues. CDR1 and CDR2 from the germline V gene are ENHRY and SYGVKD. CDR3 nucleotide sequence: TGTGCCATCAGTGATGCGGGGGCGGCTAACTATGGCTACACCTTC. It codes for CAISDAGAANYGYTF.

With regard to this clone: An end of the junction does not agree with germline; a read error may underlie this. This chain connects TRBV7-7 to TRBJ2-3; D unclear. Germline V gives CDR1 SSHAT, CDR2 FNYEAQ (reference sequence). The CDR3 extends over 14 amino acids. CDR3 coding DNA: TGTGCTAGCAGCCCCACGACCGGGACAGATACGCAGTATTTT. Translation gives CASSPTTGTDTQYF.

This clone was seen only once. The chain carries TRBV10-3 and TRBJ2-7; D is possibly TRBD2 (5 bases). Looked up from germline, CDR1 is ENHRY and CDR2 is SYGVKD. Trimming left V 0 bases short and J 7 bases short, with 7 bases between. This CDR3 region has 12 residues. CDR3 loop: CAISESGGEQYF. The CDR3, as DNA: TGTGCCATCAGTGAGTCGGGCGGGGAGCAGTACTTC.

The chain joins TRBV2 to TRBJ1-3; no reliable D call. The germline V gene encodes CDR1 SNHLY and CDR2 FYNNEI. Between the trimmed V and J ends, which lost 8 bases and 0 bases, there was a span of 17 bases. CDR3 size: 16 residues. CDR3 coding DNA: TGTGCCAGCGGTTTCGCAGAGAGGAGCTCTGGAAACACCATATATTTT. Translated, it gives CASGFAERSSGNTIYF. The full variable domain, rest sourced from reference TRBV2 and TRBJ1-3, is EPEVTQTPSHQVTQMGQEVILRCVPISNHLYFYWYRQILGQKVEFLVSFYNNEISEKSEIFDDQFSVERPDGSNFTLKIRSTKLEDSAMYFCASGFAERSSGNTIYFGEGSWLTVV.

The J gene is TRBJ1-1, the V gene TRBV18; TRBD1 might be the D (5 bases). From germline, CDR1 is KGHSH and CDR2 LQKENI. The V end lost 2 bases, the J end lost 5 bases, and 21 bases lay between the germline ends. The CDR3 extends over 17 amino acids. CDR3 protein: CASSPGTSPPLWTEAFF. The DNA of the CDR3 is TGTGCCAGCTCACCAGGGACTAGCCCCCCCCTCTGGACTGAAGCTTTCTTT.

The chain recombines TRBV27 with TRBJ2-5; TRBD2 is a possible D gene (5 bases). CDR3 size: 16 residues. V dropped 0 bases and J dropped 1 base, with 12 bases sitting between them. In germline, CDR1 is MNHEY, CDR2 SMNVEV (reference sequence). The CDR3 protein is CASSLSKAVPQETQYF. The CDR3, as DNA: TGTGCCAGCAGTTTATCAAAAGCGGTTCCCCAAGAGACCCAGTACTTC.

The genes are TRBV11-3 and TRBJ2-7, with D perhaps matching TRBD2 (6 bases). Trimming removed 4 bases at V and 7 bases at J, with 26 bases between. The CDR3 has 17 amino acids. Looked up from germline, CDR1 is SGHNT and CDR2 is YENEEA. The CDR3 region is CASSSTPGLFLPGEQYF. In nucleotides, the CDR3 is TGTGCCAGCAGCTCAACACCGGGACTCTTTCTGCCGGGGGAGCAGTACTTC.

This sequence joins TRBV5-1 and TRBJ2-5; 8 bases fit TRBD2. CDR1 is SGHRS, CDR2 YFSETQ, per germline. This CDR3 comprises 15 residues. The trim removed 2 bases at V and 5 bases at J, leaving 8 bases unmatched. This chain's CDR3 is CASSFTGGPQETQYF. The CDR3 DNA sequence: TGCGCCAGCAGCTTCACGGGAGGGCCACAGGAGACCCAGTACTTC.

This sequence joins TRBV30 and TRBJ2-7, with TRBD2 matching 7 bases. The CDR3 totals 17 residues. Germline CDR1 is GTSNPN and CDR2 is SVGIG (reference sequence). J gave up 4 bases and V 2 bases, and 17 bases lay outside the gene matches. The CDR3 reads CAWSPGAGPPSLYEQYF. The CDR3 nucleotides read TGTGCCTGGAGTCCCGGAGCGGGACCGCCCTCCTTGTACGAGCAGTACTTC.